The 5 T cell receptor beta chains below come from one sample, sequenced in a study of radiotherapy plus CTLA-4 blockade in lung cancer. Profiling relied on immunoSEQ multiplex PCR, and the TCRdb table lists in-frame clones only, not all of them. The sample has about 87,000 clones, roughly 86% seen once. The source material was peripheral blood, sampled from a patient treated with radiotherapy plus ipilimumab. These receptors all stem from a human donor with non-small cell lung cancer that progressed on radiotherapy plus ipilimumab.

J is TRBJ1-6 and V is TRBV18, with 7 nucleotides matching TRBD1. V shed 3 bases and J 9 bases; nucleotides not matched to a gene: 5. This CDR3 has 14 residues. CDR1 KGHSH and CDR2 LQKENI come from the germline V gene. The CDR3 spells CASSPGTAGSPLHF. The CDR3 region has the DNA TGTGCCAGCTCACCGGGGACAGCGGGTTCACCCCTCCACTTT.

The chain is built from TRBV5-1 and TRBJ2-5; D gene ambiguous. This CDR3 has 12 amino acids. The germline V and J ends were trimmed by 2 bases and 0 bases, with 2 bases remaining between them. The germline V gene encodes CDR1 SGHRS and CDR2 YFSETQ. The CDR3 sequence: CASSLYQETQYF. For the CDR3, the DNA is TGCGCCAGCAGCTTATACCAAGAGACCCAGTACTTC.

The chain links TRBV13 to TRBJ1-5; D ambiguous. CDR1 and CDR2 (germline): PRHDT, FYEKMQ (reference sequence). Trimming stripped 5 bases from V and 2 bases from J, with 7 bases between. This CDR3 comprises 13 residues. In nucleotides, the CDR3 is TGTGCCAGCAGCCAACACGGCAATCAGCCCCAGCATTTT. Translated: CASSQHGNQPQHF.

This chain uses TRBV19 with TRBJ2-3; 7 bases line up with TRBD1. Germline CDR1 reads LNHDA; CDR2 reads SQIVND (reference sequence). V was pared by 7 bases and J by 0 bases, with 7 bases of the junction left unmatched. This CDR3 region has 15 residues. This chain's CDR3 is CASTTGTESTDTQYF. In DNA, the CDR3 is TGTGCCAGTACAACCGGGACAGAGAGCACAGATACGCAGTATTTT.

V and J are TRBV6-5 and TRBJ1-2; D remains ambiguous. The length of the CDR3 is 15 residues. The germline V and J ends were trimmed by 8 bases and 0 bases, with 16 bases remaining between them. Germline CDR1 is MNHEY and CDR2 is SVGAGI. CDR3 amino acids: CASQSTRGSNYGYTF. The CDR3 bases are TGTGCCAGCCAATCCACACGGGGATCTAACTATGGCTACACCTTC.